Reported below is one TCR beta chain. Its antigen is as yet unknown. Relapse was seen in all patients after autologous stem cell transplantation, and brentuximab vedotin exposure was variable. In germline, CDR1 is MNHNY, CDR2 SVGAGI (reference sequence). The V and J ends lost 0 bases and 5 bases respectively, with 9 bases between them. The CDR3 has 14 residues. These data belong to a study of PD-1 blockade in classical Hodgkin lymphoma. Study-wide findings and caveats: Before treatment, complete responders showed about the same diversity as newly diagnosed patients. Unlike CD8+ TCR diversity, which did not rise significantly by C4D1, CD4+ TCR diversity did.

The repertoire was sequenced with immunoSEQ multiplex PCR; TCRdb's copy has only in-frame clones and lacks some. The sample has about 43,000 clones, over 65% seen once. The specimen was peripheral blood mononuclear cells (PBMCs), collected before the second cycle of nivolumab. This sequence was found in a human donor with classical Hodgkin lymphoma. The rearrangement links TRBV6-6 to TRBJ2-3; D gene uncertain. This CDR3 reads CASSYSQSRDTQYF. The DNA for the CDR3 is TGTGCCAGCAGTTACTCTCAGAGTCGAGATACGCAGTATTTT.